These T cell receptor beta chains were read from a single sample in a study of regulatory T cells in long-lasting Graves disease. TCRdb ran MiXCR on the multiplex PCR reads and lists one entry per CDR3 protein. Among about 430,000 distinct CDR3 sequences, over 20% were seen once, and the ten largest hold 13% to 15%. The sequencing used peripheral blood mononuclear cells (PBMCs), collected when the disease was refractory, from a patient treated with antithyroid drugs. These receptors all stem from a female donor with Graves disease. Both conserved end residues are part of each CDR3. Fields, in order: D gene, clone size, V gene, J gene, CDR3 protein, CDR3 DNA. The D gene is left open where the match is weak. Size values are once, few and many counts, or a class for expanded clones, and some rows have none.

d_call: TRBD2; clone_size: many; v_call: TRBV12-3/TRBV12-4; j_call: TRBJ2-5; cdr3_aa: CASSGWREESGEEETQYF; cdr3_nt: TGTGCCAGCAGTGGGTGGCGGGAGGAGAGCGGGGAAGAAGAGACCCAGTACTTC
d_call: -; clone_size: many; v_call: TRBV25-1; j_call: TRBJ1-2; cdr3_aa: CASSEGQSYGYTF; cdr3_nt: TGTGCCAGCAGTGAAGGGCAGTCCTATGGCTACACCTTC
d_call: -; clone_size: few; v_call: TRBV5-1; j_call: TRBJ2-6; cdr3_aa: CASSTKVPGANVLTF; cdr3_nt: TGCGCCAGCAGCACCAAGGTCCCTGGGGCCAACGTCCTGACTTTC
d_call: -; clone_size: -; v_call: TRBV3-1; j_call: TRBJ2-3; cdr3_aa: CASSHGDTDTQYF; cdr3_nt: TGTGCCAGCAGCCACGGGGACACAGATACGCAGTATTTT
d_call: TRBD1; clone_size: many; v_call: TRBV6-5; j_call: TRBJ2-7; cdr3_aa: CASSYRDRGGYEQYF; cdr3_nt: TGTGCCAGCAGTTACCGGGACAGGGGTGGCTACGAGCAGTACTTC
d_call: TRBD1; clone_size: many; v_call: TRBV12-3/TRBV12-4; j_call: TRBJ2-7; cdr3_aa: CASSLGGQTEQYF; cdr3_nt: TGTGCCAGCAGTTTAGGGGGACAGACCGAGCAGTACTTC
d_call: TRBD1; clone_size: few; v_call: TRBV4-1; j_call: TRBJ1-2; cdr3_aa: CASRGRGTGRLYGYTF; cdr3_nt: TGCGCCAGCAGAGGACGTGGGACAGGGAGACTGTACGGCTACACCTTC
d_call: TRBD2; clone_size: many; v_call: TRBV12-3/TRBV12-4; j_call: TRBJ2-2; cdr3_aa: CASSGRGVYTGELFF; cdr3_nt: TGTGCCAGCAGTGGGAGGGGTGTGTACACCGGGGAGCTGTTTTTT
d_call: -; clone_size: few; v_call: TRBV15; j_call: TRBJ2-3; cdr3_aa: CATSRDHGQGGNSYTDTQYF; cdr3_nt: TGTGCCACCAGCAGAGATCACGGGCAGGGGGGAAACAGTTACACAGATACGCAGTATTTT
d_call: TRBD2; clone_size: -; v_call: TRBV20-1; j_call: TRBJ2-1; cdr3_aa: CSAPTSGRASGRQFF; cdr3_nt: TGCAGTGCCCCTACTAGCGGGAGGGCGAGCGGTCGGCAGTTCTTC